Below, one T cell receptor beta chain is given with its context. What it binds is not known. Germline CDR1 MDHEN, CDR2 SYDVKM. V dropped 7 bases and J dropped 0; count of bases not matched to a gene: 4. The CDR3 runs 14 residues. The data were obtained in a study of blood T cells in healthy people across ages. General study results and limits: Higher naive T cell percentage went strongly together with higher TCR beta diversity.

A second roughly 6 to 11 cycle PCR used barcoded and J-beta primers. Using its own MiXCR run on the 5' RACE reads, TCRdb lists one record per CDR3 protein. The table records over 1,500,000 distinct CDR3 sequences, just under 50% of them present only once. Material: blood. The chain links TRBV28 to TRBJ2-7; 9 positions agree with TRBD1. The origin of this receptor is a middle-aged woman in good health. CDR3 DNA: TGTGCCAGCAAGGACAGGGGACTCTCCTACGAGCAGTACTTC. This translates into CASKDRGLSYEQYF.